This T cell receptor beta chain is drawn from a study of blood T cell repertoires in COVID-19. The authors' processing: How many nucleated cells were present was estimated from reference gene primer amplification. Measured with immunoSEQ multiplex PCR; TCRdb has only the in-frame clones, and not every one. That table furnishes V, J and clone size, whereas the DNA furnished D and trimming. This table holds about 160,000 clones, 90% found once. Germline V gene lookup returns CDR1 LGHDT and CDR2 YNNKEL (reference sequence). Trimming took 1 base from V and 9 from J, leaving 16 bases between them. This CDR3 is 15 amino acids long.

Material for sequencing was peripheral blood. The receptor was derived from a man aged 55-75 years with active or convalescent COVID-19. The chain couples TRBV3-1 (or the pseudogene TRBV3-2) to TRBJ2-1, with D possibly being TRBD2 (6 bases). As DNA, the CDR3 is TGTGCCAGCAGCCAAGTGTCTGGGGGGTTCGGTGAGCAGTTCTTC. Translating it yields CASSQVSGGFGEQFF.